This TCR beta chain came from a study of cytomegalovirus exposure and HLA in healthy donors. Study summary: The study placed roughly four fifths of its approximately 400 genotyped donors in the Caucasian-associated ancestry cluster.

In nominal health when sampled, donors likely had unrecorded immune exposures nonetheless. 13 Jbeta primers and 60 Vbeta primers were used for the PCR. The table came from immunoSEQ multiplex PCR; TCRdb's copy has only in-frame clones and leaves some out. The data show 150,000 to 200,000 clones, with roughly 74% seen just once and 5% to 6% held by the top ten. With 5 bases removed from V and 5 bases from J, the gap between germline ends came to 12 bases. This CDR3 has 13 amino acids. Looked up from germline, CDR1 is SGHTA and CDR2 is FQGNSA. The material sequenced was PBMCs. The chain recombines TRBV7-2 with TRBJ2-5; perhaps TRBD1 as D (6 bases). The TCR sequence derives from a woman aged 25 to 39 in good health and CMV-seropositive. Here the CDR3 reads CASSPGATETQYF. CDR3 in DNA: TGTGCCAGCAGCCCAGGGGCGACGGAGACCCAGTACTTC.